What follows are 28 T cell receptor beta chains derived from one specimen sequenced in a study of early T cells in non-severe SARS-CoV-2 infection. TCRdb redid the calling of the 5' RACE reads with MiXCR, one entry per CDR3 protein. The repertoire holds around 80,000 distinct CDR3 sequences, with 10% as singletons. This sample comprised whole blood, obtained at baseline. The receptors were gathered from an adult who was a healthcare worker with PCR-confirmed SARS-CoV-2 infection or an uninfected control (not recorded which).

There are many counts of this clonotype. V gene TRBV6-5 combines with J gene TRBJ2-3; D might be TRBD2 (5 bases). Trimming pared 4 bases from V and 4 bases from J, leaving 6 bases between. Germline V lookup: CDR1 MNHEY, CDR2 SVGAGI. The CDR3 is made up of 12 amino acids. As DNA, the CDR3 is TGTGCCAGCAGTTCTAGCTCAGATACGCAGTATTTT. Translation: CASSSSSDTQYF.

The chain employs TRBV12-3 or TRBV12-4 and TRBJ2-3; 9 bases are a match to TRBD2. The length of the CDR3 is 15 residues. J was trimmed by 5 bases and V by 3 bases; bases with no gene match: 6. This CDR3 is CASSFDAGGQDTQYF. The CDR3 region has the DNA TGTGCCAGCAGTTTCGATGCGGGAGGGCAAGATACGCAGTATTTT.

This clonotype was seen more than once but under ten times. This rearrangement joins TRBV6-6 to TRBJ2-1, with no clear D. CDR3 length: 14 residues. Germline V gene sequence: CDR1 MNHNY, CDR2 SVGAGI (reference sequence). Trimming stripped 4 bases from V and 1 base from J, with 8 bases between. CDR3 in DNA: TGTGCCAGCAGTTTCCCACGGTCCTACAATGAGCAGTTCTTC. The encoded protein is CASSFPRSYNEQFF.

The chain is built from TRBV5-4 and TRBJ1-1, with TRBD1 identical over 7 bases. V dropped 0 bases and J dropped 2; count of bases not matched to a gene: 4. CDR3 length equals 15 residues. The germline gives CDR1 SGHNT, CDR2 YYREEE (reference sequence). The CDR3 reads CASSLDGTANTEAFF. The CDR3 DNA sequence: TGTGCCAGCAGCTTGGACGGGACAGCTAACACTGAAGCTTTCTTT.

This clonotype was seen at least ten times. V gene TRBV20-1 combines with J gene TRBJ1-2, with TRBD1 identical over 9 bases. CDR1 and CDR2 from the germline V gene are DFQATT and SNEGSKA (reference sequence). The CDR3 is 13 amino acids. Losses at the gene ends were 4 bases for V and 4 bases for J; bases not matched to a gene: 4. The CDR3 region has the DNA TGCAGTGCTAACAGGGGGCTAGTCTATGGCTACACCTTC. It is translated as CSANRGLVYGYTF.

The chain links TRBV5-4 to TRBJ2-1, with unresolved D. The ends were cut back, 2 bases at V and 5 bases at J, with 11 bases in the middle. Per the germline V gene, CDR1 is SGHNT and CDR2 is YYREEE (reference sequence). The CDR3 is 14 amino acids. CDR3 nucleotide sequence: TGTGCCAGCAGCTTCGAAGGGATCCACAATGAGCAGTTCTTC. Translated: CASSFEGIHNEQFF. The entire variable domain, with the rest obtained from reference TRBV5-4 and TRBJ2-1, is as follows: ETGVTQSPTHLIKTRGQQVTLRCSSQSGHNTVSWYQQALGQGPQFIFQYYREEENGRGNFPPRFSGLQFPNYSSELNVNALELDDSALYLCASSFEGIHNEQFFGPGTRLTVL.

The sample holds many counts of this clonotype. This sequence joins TRBV13 and TRBJ2-3; the match to TRBD2 covers 9 bases. Trimming took 4 bases from V and 5 from J; bases not matched to a gene: 4. Germline V lookup: CDR1 PRHDT, CDR2 FYEKMQ (reference sequence). The CDR3 is 14 amino acids. The CDR3 DNA reads TGTGCCAGCAGCTCAGTAGCGGGAGTAGATACGCAGTATTTT. Translation gives CASSSVAGVDTQYF.

At least ten counts were recorded for this clonotype. This chain joins TRBV20-1 and TRBJ2-3, with TRBD1 matching over 7 bases. The ends lost 5 bases at V and 4 bases at J; junction bases unmatched: 6. CDR3 length: 13 amino acids. Germline CDR1 DFQATT, CDR2 SNEGSKA (reference sequence). The CDR3 DNA sequence: TGCAGTGCTGTAACAGGGGTGGCAGATACGCAGTATTTT. Its protein is CSAVTGVADTQYF.

V and J are TRBV7-2 and TRBJ2-3, with unresolved D. The CDR3 spans 14 residues. The V and J ends lost 5 bases and 1 base respectively, with 10 bases between them. Germline loops: CDR1 SGHTA, CDR2 FQGNSA. The CDR3 reads CASSQKRGTDTQYF. As DNA, the CDR3 is TGTGCCAGCAGCCAAAAAAGGGGCACAGATACGCAGTATTTT. The whole variable domain, remainder taken from reference TRBV7-2 and TRBJ2-3, is GAGVSQSPSNKVTEKGKDVELRCDPISGHTALYWYRQSLGQGLEFLIYFQGNSAPDKSGLPSDRFSAERTGGSVSTLTIQRTQQEDSAVYLCASSQKRGTDTQYFGPGTRLTVL.

This chain links TRBV10-2 with TRBJ2-3; D uncertain. The CDR3 contains 13 residues. Germline V lookup: CDR1 WSHSY, CDR2 SAAADI. Trimming removed 6 bases at V and 5 bases at J, with 12 bases between. CDR3 coding DNA: TGCGCCAGCAGGGAACACGGAAAAGATACGCAGTATTTT. Residues: CASREHGKDTQYF.

The gene calls are TRBV7-2 and TRBJ1-1; unclear D gene. This CDR3 is built from 11 residues. CDR1 is SGHTA and CDR2 is FQGNSA in the germline V gene. The CDR3 nucleotides read TGTGCAACCTCTCGGGACACTGAAGCTTTCTTT. Its translation is CATSRDTEAFF.

Only a few counts were recorded for this clonotype. The chain uses TRBV28 and TRBJ2-5, with 10 bases identical to TRBD2. The V gene end was trimmed by 8 bases and the J gene end by 5 bases; junction bases not matched to a gene: 17. This CDR3 has 17 residues. Looked up from germline, CDR1 is MDHEN and CDR2 is SYDVKM. The CDR3 sequence: CASGGGVSGRSLETQYF. The DNA for the CDR3 is TGTGCCAGCGGTGGCGGGGTTAGCGGGAGGTCGTTGGAGACCCAGTACTTC.

This clonotype was counted ten times or more. CDR3 region: CASSSGRGEQFF. CDR3 bases: TGTGCCAGCTCTTCAGGGAGGGGTGAGCAGTTCTTC. The chain uses TRBV18 and TRBJ2-1, with 7 nucleotides matching TRBD2. This CDR3 is built from 12 residues. From germline, CDR1 is KGHSH and CDR2 LQKENI. The J segment lost 9 bases and the V segment lost 6 bases, leaving 5 bases of the junction unmatched.

Only a few counts were recorded for this clonotype. The chain uses TRBV28 and TRBJ2-7; perhaps TRBD2 as D (6 bases). This CDR3 spans 14 amino acids. Germline V gene sequence: CDR1 MDHEN, CDR2 SYDVKM. Trimming pared 3 bases from V and 4 bases from J, leaving 13 bases between. The CDR3 DNA reads TGTGCCAGCAGTTTGGTGGGGGGATCGTACGAGCAGTACTTC. This translates into CASSLVGGSYEQYF.

In its sample, this clonotype was seen many times. This sequence joins TRBV24-1 and TRBJ2-1, with 14 bases aligning to TRBD2. Germline trimming cut 6 bases from V and 9 bases from J; bases unmatched to any gene: 9. This CDR3 has 16 residues. CDR1 and CDR2 from the germline V gene are KGHDR and SFDVKD. CDR3 amino acids: CATSKSGTSGSREQFF. The CDR3 DNA follows: TGTGCCACCAGTAAATCCGGGACTAGCGGGAGTCGTGAGCAGTTCTTC.

The J gene is TRBJ2-3, the V gene TRBV27; 7 bases are shared with TRBD2. Germline loops: CDR1 MNHEY, CDR2 SMNVEV (reference sequence). Trimming cost V 3 bases and J 2 bases; bases outside gene matches: 5. The CDR3 has 15 residues. CDR3 in amino acids: CASSLRGRDTDTQYF. CDR3 nucleotide sequence: TGTGCCAGCAGTTTGCGAGGGAGGGACACAGATACGCAGTATTTT.

This clonotype was picked up many times. This chain uses TRBV11-2 with TRBJ2-3, with a tentative D call TRBD2 (6 bases). The CDR3 is 15 amino acids. The ends were cut back, 8 bases at V and 6 bases at J, with 21 bases in the middle. Germline V gene lookup returns CDR1 SGHAT and CDR2 FQNNGV. CDR3: CASSLRGIARDTQYF. The DNA of the CDR3 is TGTGCCAGCTCCCTCCGGGGGATAGCTCGGGATACGCAGTATTTT.

The chain joins TRBV3-1 to TRBJ2-5; D possibly corresponds to TRBD2 (6 bases). This CDR3 is 13 amino acids long. V dropped 3 bases and J dropped 3 bases, with 8 bases sitting between them. Germline loops: CDR1 LGHDT, CDR2 YNNKEL (reference sequence). This chain's CDR3 is CASSQRGEETQYF. CDR3 DNA: TGTGCCAGCAGCCAGCGGGGAGAAGAGACCCAGTACTTC.

In its sample, this clonotype was seen a few times. V is TRBV7-9 and J is TRBJ2-3; TRBD1 aligns across 7 bases. Germline V gene sequence: CDR1 SEHNR, CDR2 FQNEAQ (reference sequence). Germline trimming cut 5 bases from V and 2 bases from J; bases unmatched to any gene: 7. CDR3 length: 15 residues. CDR3 loop: CASSDTGTVTDTQYF. CDR3 DNA: TGTGCCAGCAGCGATACGGGGACAGTCACAGATACGCAGTATTTT.

This clonotype was detected only a few times. The chain couples TRBV2 to TRBJ2-2, with a weak D call TRBD1 (5 bases). Trimming shortened V by 5 bases and J by 4 bases, and 17 bases separated the two germline ends. Germline CDR1 SNHLY, CDR2 FYNNEI. This CDR3 contains 16 residues. The DNA for the CDR3 is TGTGCCAGCAGTCCCCCATGGGGCTTTGGCACCGGGGAGCTGTTTTTT. Protein sequence: CASSPPWGFGTGELFF.

The chain is built from TRBV20-1 and TRBJ2-1; 13 bases fit TRBD2. CDR1 and CDR2 (germline): DFQATT, SNEGSKA (reference sequence). CDR3 length equals 15 residues. V shed 4 bases and J 5 bases; nucleotides not matched to a gene: 5. Here the CDR3 DNA reads TGCAGTGCTAAGACTAGCGGGAGGAGGAACAATGAGCAGTTCTTC. Its translation: CSAKTSGRRNNEQFF.

This clonotype was seen more than once but under ten times. This chain connects TRBV2 to TRBJ2-7, with TRBD1 matching over 7 bases. V lost 3 bases and J lost 2; bases outside the gene matches: 4. Germline V gene lookup returns CDR1 SNHLY and CDR2 FYNNEI. This CDR3 region has 14 residues. This CDR3 reads CASSEDRPTYEQYF. The CDR3, as DNA: TGTGCCAGCAGTGAGGACAGGCCCACCTACGAGCAGTACTTC.

In its sample, this clonotype was seen a few times. The chain combines TRBV28 with TRBJ2-7; TRBD2 matches 7 bases. The germline V gene encodes CDR1 MDHEN and CDR2 SYDVKM. V lost 5 bases and J lost 4; bases outside the gene matches: 8. This CDR3 is 14 amino acids long. The CDR3 sequence is CASSPGRAKYEQYF. The CDR3 DNA reads TGTGCCAGCAGTCCGGGGAGGGCAAAGTACGAGCAGTACTTC.

J is TRBJ2-6 and V is TRBV29-1; D possibly corresponds to TRBD1 (5 bases). This CDR3 is 14 amino acids long. Trimming removed 4 bases at V and 1 base at J, with 8 bases between. Germline CDR1 and CDR2: SQVTM and ANQGSEA. The CDR3 protein is CSVGQSSGANVLTF. DNA of the CDR3: TGCAGCGTTGGACAGTCGTCTGGGGCCAACGTCCTGACTTTC. The variable domain in full, with the rest retrieved from reference TRBV29-1 and TRBJ2-6, is SAVISQKPSRDICQRGTSLTIQCQVDSQVTMMFWYRQQPGQSLTLIATANQGSEATYESGFVIDKFPISRPNLTFSTLTVSNMSPEDSSIYLCSVGQSSGANVLTFGAGSRLTVL.

This clonotype was detected only a few times. The chain uses TRBV5-1 and TRBJ2-3, with TRBD1 identical over 7 bases. This CDR3 comprises 15 residues. J was trimmed by 1 base and V by 3 bases; bases with no gene match: 5. CDR1 SGHRS and CDR2 YFSETQ come from the germline V gene. DNA of the CDR3: TGCGCCAGCAGCTCCCAGGGGGTGCGCACAGATACGCAGTATTTT. The encoded protein is CASSSQGVRTDTQYF.

This clonotype was seen many times. The rearrangement joins TRBV25-1 to TRBJ2-7; D is perhaps TRBD1 (6 bases). The germline CDR1 and CDR2 sequences are MGHDK and SYGVNS. V was pared by 8 bases and J by 0 bases, with 11 bases between. The CDR3 runs to 13 residues. For the CDR3, the DNA is TGTGCCAGCCAGGACAGCAGCTCCTACGAGCAGTACTTC. This sequence encodes CASQDSSSYEQYF.

The chain carries TRBV7-3 and TRBJ2-1, with TRBD2 as a possible D gene (6 bases). Germline V lookup: CDR1 SGHTA, CDR2 FQGTGA. Trimming cost V 0 bases and J 8 bases, with 14 bases left between them. The CDR3 is 15 amino acids. The CDR3 spells CASSLTGSNLDEQFF. The DNA of the CDR3 is TGTGCCAGCAGCTTAACCGGGAGTAATTTGGATGAGCAGTTCTTC.

This clonotype was recorded at least ten times. V and J are TRBV28 and TRBJ2-7; 8 bases are shared with TRBD2. The CDR3 contains 14 residues. CDR1 MDHEN and CDR2 SYDVKM come from the germline V gene. The V gene end was trimmed by 7 bases and the J gene end by 1 base; junction bases not matched to a gene: 6. The CDR3 DNA reads as TGTGCCAGCACCCGAGCGGGAGCTTCCTACGAGCAGTACTTC. Protein sequence: CASTRAGASYEQYF.